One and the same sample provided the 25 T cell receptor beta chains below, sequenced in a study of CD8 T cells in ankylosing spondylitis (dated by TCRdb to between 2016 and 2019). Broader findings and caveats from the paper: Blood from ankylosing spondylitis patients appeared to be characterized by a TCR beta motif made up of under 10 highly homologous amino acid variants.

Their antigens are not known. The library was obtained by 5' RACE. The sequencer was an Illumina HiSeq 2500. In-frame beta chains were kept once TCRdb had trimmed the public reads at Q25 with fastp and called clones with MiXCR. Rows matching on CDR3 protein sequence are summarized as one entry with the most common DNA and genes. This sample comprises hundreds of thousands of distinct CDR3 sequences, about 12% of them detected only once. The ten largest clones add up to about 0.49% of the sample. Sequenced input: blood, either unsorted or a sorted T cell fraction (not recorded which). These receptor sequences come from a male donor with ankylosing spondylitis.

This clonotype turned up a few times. CDR3 sequence: CSASPGTGFEQFF. The DNA of the CDR3 is TGCAGTGCTAGTCCCGGGACAGGTTTTGAGCAGTTCTTC. The chain employs TRBV20-1 and TRBJ2-1; 8 nucleotides align to TRBD1. J was trimmed by 9 bases and V by 3 bases; bases with no gene match: 7. The CDR3 sequence is 13 residues long. Germline V lookup: CDR1 DFQATT, CDR2 SNEGSKA (reference sequence).

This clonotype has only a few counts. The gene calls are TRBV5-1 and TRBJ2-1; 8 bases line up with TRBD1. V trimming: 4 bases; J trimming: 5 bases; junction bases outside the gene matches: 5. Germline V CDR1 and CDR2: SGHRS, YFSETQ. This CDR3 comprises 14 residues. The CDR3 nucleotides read TGCGCCAGCAGCCAGCAGGGGGCGGACAATGAGCAGTTCTTC. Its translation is CASSQQGADNEQFF.

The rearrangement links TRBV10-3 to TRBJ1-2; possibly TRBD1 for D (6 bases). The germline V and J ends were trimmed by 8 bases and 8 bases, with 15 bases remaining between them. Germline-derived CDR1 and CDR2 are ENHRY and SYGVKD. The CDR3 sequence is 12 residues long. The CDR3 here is CAIALTGSGYTF. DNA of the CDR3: TGTGCCATCGCTTTAACAGGGTCCGGCTACACCTTC.

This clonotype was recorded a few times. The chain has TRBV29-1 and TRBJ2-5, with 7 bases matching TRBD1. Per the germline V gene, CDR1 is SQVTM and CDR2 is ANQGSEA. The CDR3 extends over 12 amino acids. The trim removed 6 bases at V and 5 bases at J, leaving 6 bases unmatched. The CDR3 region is CSVKGGPETQYF. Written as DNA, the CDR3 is TGCAGCGTCAAAGGGGGCCCCGAGACCCAGTACTTC.

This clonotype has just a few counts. DNA for the CDR3: TGCAGTGCGATATACGAACTGGGGAGCAATCAGCCCCAGCATTTT. Translation gives CSAIYELGSNQPQHF. The chain is built from TRBV20-1 and TRBJ1-5, with no clear D. The V gene's germline CDR1 is DFQATT and CDR2 SNEGSKA (reference sequence). The CDR3 length is 15 residues. Trimming took off 6 bases at V and 1 base at J, with 16 bases between the two ends.

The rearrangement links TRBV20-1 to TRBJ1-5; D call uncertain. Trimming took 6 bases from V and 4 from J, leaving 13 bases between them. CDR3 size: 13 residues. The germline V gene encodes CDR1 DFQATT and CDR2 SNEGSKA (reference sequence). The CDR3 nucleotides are TGCAGTGCCGCCCCCGACGGAAATCAGCCCCAGCATTTT. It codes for CSAAPDGNQPQHF.

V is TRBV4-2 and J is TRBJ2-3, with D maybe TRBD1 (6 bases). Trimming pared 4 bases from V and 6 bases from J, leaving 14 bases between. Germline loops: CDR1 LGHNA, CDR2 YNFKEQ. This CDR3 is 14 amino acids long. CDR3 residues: CASSPLGTGDTQYF. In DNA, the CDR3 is TGTGCCAGCAGCCCCCTGGGCACAGGGGATACGCAGTATTTT.

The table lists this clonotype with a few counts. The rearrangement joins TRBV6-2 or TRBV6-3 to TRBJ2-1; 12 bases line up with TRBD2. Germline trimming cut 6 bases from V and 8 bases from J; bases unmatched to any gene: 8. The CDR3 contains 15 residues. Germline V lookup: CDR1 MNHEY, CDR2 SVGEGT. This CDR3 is CASRRLAGANDEQFF. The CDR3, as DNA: TGTGCCAGCAGGCGACTAGCGGGAGCGAACGATGAGCAGTTCTTC.

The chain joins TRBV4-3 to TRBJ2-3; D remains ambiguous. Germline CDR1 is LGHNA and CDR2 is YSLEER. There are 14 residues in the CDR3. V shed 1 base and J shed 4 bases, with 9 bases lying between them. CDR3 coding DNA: TGCGCCAGCAGCCAAGTTCCAGCCGCAGATACGCAGTATTTT. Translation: CASSQVPAADTQYF.

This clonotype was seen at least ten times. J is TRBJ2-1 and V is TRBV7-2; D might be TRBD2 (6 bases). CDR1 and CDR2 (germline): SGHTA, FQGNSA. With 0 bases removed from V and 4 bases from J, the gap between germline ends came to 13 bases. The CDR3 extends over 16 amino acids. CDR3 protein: CASSLAWSGAYNEQFF. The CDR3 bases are TGTGCCAGCAGCTTAGCCTGGTCGGGAGCGTACAATGAGCAGTTCTTC.

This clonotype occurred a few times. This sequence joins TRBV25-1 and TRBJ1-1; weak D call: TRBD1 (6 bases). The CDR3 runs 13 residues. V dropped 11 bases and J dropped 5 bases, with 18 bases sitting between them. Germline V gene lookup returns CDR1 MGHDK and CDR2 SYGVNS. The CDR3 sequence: CASRDTGGTEAFF. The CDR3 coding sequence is TGTGCCTCCAGGGACACCGGGGGGACTGAAGCTTTCTTT.

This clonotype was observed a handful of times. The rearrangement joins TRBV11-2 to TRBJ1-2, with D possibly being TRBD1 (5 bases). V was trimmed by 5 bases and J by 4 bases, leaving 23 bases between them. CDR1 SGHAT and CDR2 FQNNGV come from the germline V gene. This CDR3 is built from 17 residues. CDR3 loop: CASSPLIATDGGYGYTF. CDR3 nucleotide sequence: TGTGCCAGCAGCCCGTTGATTGCGACCGATGGGGGCTATGGCTACACCTTC. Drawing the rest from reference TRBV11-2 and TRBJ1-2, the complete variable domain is EAGVAQSPRYKIIEKRQSVAFWCNPISGHATLYWYQQILGQGPKLLIQFQNNGVVDDSQLPKDRFSAERLKGVDSTLKIQPAKLEDSAVYLCASSPLIATDGGYGYTFGSGTRLTVV.

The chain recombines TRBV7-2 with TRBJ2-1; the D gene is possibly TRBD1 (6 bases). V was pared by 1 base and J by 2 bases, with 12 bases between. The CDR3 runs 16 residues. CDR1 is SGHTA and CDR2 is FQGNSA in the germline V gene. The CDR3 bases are TGTGCCAGCAGCTTAGAGGGACAATTCACCTACAATGAGCAGTTCTTC. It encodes CASSLEGQFTYNEQFF.

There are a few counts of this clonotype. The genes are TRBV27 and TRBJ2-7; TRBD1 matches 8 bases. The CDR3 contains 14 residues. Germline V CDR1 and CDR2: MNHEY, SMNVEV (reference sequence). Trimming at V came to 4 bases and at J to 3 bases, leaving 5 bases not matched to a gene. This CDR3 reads CASSSTGDLYEQYF. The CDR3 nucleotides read TGTGCCAGCAGTTCGACAGGGGATCTCTACGAGCAGTACTTC.

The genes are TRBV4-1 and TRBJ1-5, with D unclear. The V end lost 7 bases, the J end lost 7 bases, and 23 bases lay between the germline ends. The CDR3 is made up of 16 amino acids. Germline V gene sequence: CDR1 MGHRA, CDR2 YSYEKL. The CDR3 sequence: CASTRDLRGDWQPQHF. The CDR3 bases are TGCGCCAGCACCCGCGACTTGCGGGGAGATTGGCAGCCCCAGCATTTT.

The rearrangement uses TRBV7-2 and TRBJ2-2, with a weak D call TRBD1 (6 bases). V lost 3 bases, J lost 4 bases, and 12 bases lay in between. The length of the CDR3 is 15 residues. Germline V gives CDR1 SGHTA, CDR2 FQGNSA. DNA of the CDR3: TGTGCCAGCAGCTTTTTTGGACAGTTCACCGGGGAGCTGTTTTTT. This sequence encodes CASSFFGQFTGELFF. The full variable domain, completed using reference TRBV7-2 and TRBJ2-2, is GAGVSQSPSNKVTEKGKDVELRCDPISGHTALYWYRQSLGQGLEFLIYFQGNSAPDKSGLPSDRFSAERTGGSVSTLTIQRTQQEDSAVYLCASSFFGQFTGELFFGEGSRLTVL.

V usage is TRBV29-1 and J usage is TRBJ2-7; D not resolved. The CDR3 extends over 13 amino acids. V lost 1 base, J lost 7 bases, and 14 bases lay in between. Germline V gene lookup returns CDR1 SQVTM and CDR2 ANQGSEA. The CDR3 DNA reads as TGCAGCGTTGAAGTTTTGTACCGGGCTGAGCAGTACTTC. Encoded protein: CSVEVLYRAEQYF.

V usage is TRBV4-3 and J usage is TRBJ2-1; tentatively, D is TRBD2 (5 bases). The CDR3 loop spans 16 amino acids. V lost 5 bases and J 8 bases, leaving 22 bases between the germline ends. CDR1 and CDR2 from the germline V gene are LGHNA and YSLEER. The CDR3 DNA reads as TGCGCCAGCAGCGCACACCCCCTCTCTGGAGGCGATGAGCAGTTCTTC. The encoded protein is CASSAHPLSGGDEQFF.

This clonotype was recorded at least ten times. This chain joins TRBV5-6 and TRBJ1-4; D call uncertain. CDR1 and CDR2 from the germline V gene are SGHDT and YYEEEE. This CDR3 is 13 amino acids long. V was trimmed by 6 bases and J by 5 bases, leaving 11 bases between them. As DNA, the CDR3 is TGTGCCAGCAACCGACTGCTGAATGAAAAACTGTTTTTT. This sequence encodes CASNRLLNEKLFF.

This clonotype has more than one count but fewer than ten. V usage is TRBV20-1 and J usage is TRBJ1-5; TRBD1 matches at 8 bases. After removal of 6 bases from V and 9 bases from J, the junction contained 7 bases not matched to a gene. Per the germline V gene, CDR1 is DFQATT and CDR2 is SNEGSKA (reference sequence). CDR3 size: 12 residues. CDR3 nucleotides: TGCAGTGCCAGGACAGGGTCTGCGCCCCAGCATTTT. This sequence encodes CSARTGSAPQHF.

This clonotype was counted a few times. The DNA of the CDR3 is TGCAGTGCTCTGAACAGTGGCACAGATACGCAGTATTTT. It translates to CSALNSGTDTQYF. This chain joins TRBV20-1 and TRBJ2-3; D unresolved. Germline V lookup: CDR1 DFQATT, CDR2 SNEGSKA (reference sequence). Trimming took off 5 bases at V and 1 base at J, with 10 bases between the two ends. The CDR3 extends over 13 amino acids.

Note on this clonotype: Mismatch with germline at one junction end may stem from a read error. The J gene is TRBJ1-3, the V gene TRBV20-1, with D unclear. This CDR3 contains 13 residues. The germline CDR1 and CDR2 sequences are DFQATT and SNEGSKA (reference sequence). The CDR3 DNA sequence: TGCACTGCTAGTATGACGGGCCGAAACACCATATATTTT. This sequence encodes CTASMTGRNTIYF.

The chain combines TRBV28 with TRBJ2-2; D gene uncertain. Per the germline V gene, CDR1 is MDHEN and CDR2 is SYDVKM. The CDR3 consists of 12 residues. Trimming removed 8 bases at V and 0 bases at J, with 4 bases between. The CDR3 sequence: CASGTNTGELFF. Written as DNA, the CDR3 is TGTGCCAGCGGGACGAACACCGGGGAGCTGTTTTTT.

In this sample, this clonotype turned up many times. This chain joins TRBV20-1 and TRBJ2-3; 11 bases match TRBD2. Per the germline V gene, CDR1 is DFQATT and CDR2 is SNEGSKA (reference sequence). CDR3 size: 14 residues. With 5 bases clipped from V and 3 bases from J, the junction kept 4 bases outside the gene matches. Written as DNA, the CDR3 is TGCAGTGCTCCTCGGACTAGCGGGACAGATACGCAGTATTTT. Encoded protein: CSAPRTSGTDTQYF.

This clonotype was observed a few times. The CDR3 coding sequence is TGTGCCAGCAGTTACTCTCCATCTACCCCTATGGGGGCCTACGAGCAGTACTTC. It encodes CASSYSPSTPMGAYEQYF. The chain combines TRBV6-2 or TRBV6-3 with TRBJ2-7; either TRBD1 or TRBD2 may supply D (5 bases each). The germline V and J ends were trimmed by 0 bases and 2 bases, with 20 bases remaining between them. The CDR3 is made up of 18 amino acids. Germline V gene sequence: CDR1 MNHEY, CDR2 SVGEGT.